The clone carrying this TCR beta chain was found a few times. Its antigen is not known. This CDR3 spans 15 amino acids. Germline CDR1 and CDR2: SGHAT and FQNNGV. With 5 bases clipped from V and 4 bases from J, the junction kept 10 bases outside the gene matches. From the 5' RACE reads, TCRdb called clonotypes with MiXCR, one entry per CDR3 protein. The sample lists 200,000 to 250,000 distinct CDR3 sequences; 15% to 20% were seen once. This sample is part of a study of CD8 T cells in ankylosing spondylitis. General study results and limits: A subset of motif variants has previously been described in the synovial fluid and blood of reactive arthritis. Fewer than ten highly homologous variants made up a TCR beta motif that seemed to typify ankylosing spondylitis blood.

Sample: blood, either unsorted or a sorted T cell fraction (not recorded which). This TCR was sampled from a male donor with ankylosing spondylitis. The rearrangement uses TRBV11-2 and TRBJ2-5, with 7 positions matching TRBD2. The CDR3 sequence is CASSPLGRGGETQYF. The DNA for the CDR3 is TGTGCCAGCAGCCCGCTAGGGAGGGGTGGAGAGACCCAGTACTTC.